This TCR beta chain was sequenced for a study of human T cells and chemical hapten exposure. Study context: Diphenylcyclopropenone was applied weekly to patients' scalps across the roughly 23-week study.

The CDR3 totals 12 residues. Germline CDR1 SNHLY, CDR2 FYNNEI. The V end was cut by 6 bases, the J end by 3 bases, with 5 bases between. During construction of the library, unique molecular identifiers were attached to individual cDNA molecules for quantitative, reproducible TCR counting. TCRdb reanalysed the RACE reads using MiXCR and keeps one entry per CDR3 protein. The data hold 85,000 or so distinct CDR3 sequences, with roughly 10% observed a single time. Time point: patch test 1, 2 weeks after DPC sensitization. Treatment reported: therapeutic diphenylcyclopropenone sensitization with weekly scalp DPC. The sample holds many counts of this clonotype.

The specimen was whole blood, collected in connection with sensitization to the hapten diphenylcyclopropenone (DPC). The rearrangement links TRBV2 to TRBJ1-4; the D is unclear. The sequence derives from a woman in her 50s with alopecia areata. Some clones in this sample may be carry-over from other donors' samples. CDR3 sequence (DNA): TGTGCCAGCAGGGGATCTAATGAAAAACTGTTTTTT. Its translation is CASRGSNEKLFF.